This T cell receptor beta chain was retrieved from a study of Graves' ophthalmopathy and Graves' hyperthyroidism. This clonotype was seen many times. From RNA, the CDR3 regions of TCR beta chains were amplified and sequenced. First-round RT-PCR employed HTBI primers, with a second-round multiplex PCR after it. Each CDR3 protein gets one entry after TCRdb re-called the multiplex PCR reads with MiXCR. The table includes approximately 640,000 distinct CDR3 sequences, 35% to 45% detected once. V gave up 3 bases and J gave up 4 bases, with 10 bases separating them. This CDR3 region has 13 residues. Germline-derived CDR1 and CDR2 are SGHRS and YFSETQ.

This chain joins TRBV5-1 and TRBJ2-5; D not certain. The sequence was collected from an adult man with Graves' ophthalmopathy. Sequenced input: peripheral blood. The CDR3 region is CASSSPTSETQYF. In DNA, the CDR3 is TGCGCCAGCAGCTCCCCGACGTCAGAGACCCAGTACTTC.